What follows describes a single T cell receptor (beta chain). Its antigen is not identified. This likely came from a read error, as a far larger clone is one base away. Described treatment: some 20 received Ad26.COV2.S at low or high dose, single or two shots; a few received placebo; per-sample allocation not given. The samples were gathered on day 63 after the first injection of vaccine or placebo. Germline trimming cut 1 base from V and 8 bases from J; bases unmatched to any gene: 1. The CDR3 spans 15 residues. The germline V gene encodes CDR1 SGHVS and CDR2 FNYEAQ. The data derive from a study of Ad26.COV2.S vaccination and SARS-CoV-2 variants. Study summary: A participant enrolled in the COV1001 Ad26.COV2.S trial arm provided the sample. Doses of Ad26.COV2.S were injected into muscle once or twice, 56 days apart.

The table came from immunoSEQ multiplex PCR; TCRdb's copy has only in-frame clones and leaves some out. In the table there are 410,000 or so clones, more than 80% of which are singletons. Points from the study as a whole: The study found higher spike-specific TCR breadth in vaccine than placebo recipients.

This TCR was sampled from a person between 18 and 65 years old who received the Ad26.COV2.S COVID-19 vaccine or a placebo. This chain uses TRBV7-6 with TRBJ2-1, with 14 bases lining up with TRBD2. The source was peripheral blood, collected in a trial of Ad26.COV2.S vaccine versus placebo. CDR3 in amino acids: CASSLGLAGGHEQFF. Written as DNA, the CDR3 is TGTGCCAGCAGCTTAGGACTAGCGGGAGGGCATGAGCAGTTCTTC.